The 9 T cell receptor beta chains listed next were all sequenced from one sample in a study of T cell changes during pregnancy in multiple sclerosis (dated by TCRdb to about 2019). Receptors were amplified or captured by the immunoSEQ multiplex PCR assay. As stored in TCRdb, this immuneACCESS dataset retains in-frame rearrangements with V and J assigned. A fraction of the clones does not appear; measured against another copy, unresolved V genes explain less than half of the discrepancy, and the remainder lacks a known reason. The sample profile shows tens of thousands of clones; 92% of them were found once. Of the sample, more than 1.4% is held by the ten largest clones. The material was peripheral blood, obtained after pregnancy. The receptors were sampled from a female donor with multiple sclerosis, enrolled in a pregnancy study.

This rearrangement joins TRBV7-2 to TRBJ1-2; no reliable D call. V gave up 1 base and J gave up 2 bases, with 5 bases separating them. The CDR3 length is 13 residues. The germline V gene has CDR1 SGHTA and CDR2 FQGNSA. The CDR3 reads CASSLGVNYGYTF. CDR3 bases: TGTGCCAGCAGCTTAGGCGTCAACTATGGCTACACCTTC.

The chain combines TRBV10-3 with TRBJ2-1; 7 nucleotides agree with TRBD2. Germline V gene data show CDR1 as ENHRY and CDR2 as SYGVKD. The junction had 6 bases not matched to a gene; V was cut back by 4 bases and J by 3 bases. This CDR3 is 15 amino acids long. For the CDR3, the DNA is TGTGCCATCAGTGCGCGGACTAGTCTCTACAATGAGCAGTTCTTC. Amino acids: CAISARTSLYNEQFF.

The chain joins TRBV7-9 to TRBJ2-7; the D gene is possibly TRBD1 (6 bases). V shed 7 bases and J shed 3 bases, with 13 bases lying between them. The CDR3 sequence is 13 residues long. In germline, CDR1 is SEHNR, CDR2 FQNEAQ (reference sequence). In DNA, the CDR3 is TGTGCCAGCACCACAGGGATGGACTACGAGCAGTACTTC. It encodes CASTTGMDYEQYF.

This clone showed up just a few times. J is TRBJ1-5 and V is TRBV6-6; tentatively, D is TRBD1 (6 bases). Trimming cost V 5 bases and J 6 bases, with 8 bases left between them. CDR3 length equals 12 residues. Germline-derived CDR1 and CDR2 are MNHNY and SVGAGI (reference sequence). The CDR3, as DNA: TGTGCCAGCAGTCTGACAGGTCAGCCCCAGCATTTT. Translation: CASSLTGQPQHF.

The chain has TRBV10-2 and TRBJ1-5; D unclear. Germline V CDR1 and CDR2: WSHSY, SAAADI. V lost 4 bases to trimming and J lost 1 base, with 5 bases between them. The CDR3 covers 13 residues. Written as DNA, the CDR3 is TGCGCCAGCAGTGCCCAGAGCAATCAGCCCCAGCATTTT. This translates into CASSAQSNQPQHF.

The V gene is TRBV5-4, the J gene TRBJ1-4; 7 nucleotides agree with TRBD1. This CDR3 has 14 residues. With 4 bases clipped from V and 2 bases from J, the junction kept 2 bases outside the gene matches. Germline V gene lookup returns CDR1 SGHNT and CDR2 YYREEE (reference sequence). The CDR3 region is CASSPQGTNEKLFF. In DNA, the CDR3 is TGTGCCAGCAGCCCACAGGGGACTAATGAAAAACTGTTTTTT.

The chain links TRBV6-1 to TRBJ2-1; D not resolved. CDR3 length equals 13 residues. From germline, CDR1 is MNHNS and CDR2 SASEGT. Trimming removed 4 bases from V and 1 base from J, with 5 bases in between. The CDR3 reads CASSVYSYNEQFF. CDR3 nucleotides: TGTGCCAGCAGTGTTTATTCCTACAATGAGCAGTTCTTC.

The CDR3 sequence is CASSEGQASTDTQYF. The CDR3, as DNA: TGTGCCAGCAGCGAAGGACAGGCGAGCACAGATACGCAGTATTTT. The V gene is TRBV11-3, the J gene TRBJ2-3, with TRBD1 matching 7 bases. The CDR3 sequence is 15 residues long. With 5 bases clipped from V and 0 bases from J, the junction kept 5 bases outside the gene matches. CDR1 and CDR2 from the germline V gene are SGHNT and YENEEA.

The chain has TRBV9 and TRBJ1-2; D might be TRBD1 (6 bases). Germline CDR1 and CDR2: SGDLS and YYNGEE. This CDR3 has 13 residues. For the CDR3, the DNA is TGTGCTGCGGGAGGGGGATCTAACTATGGCTACACCTTC. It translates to CAAGGGSNYGYTF.